What follows is one T cell receptor beta chain and its context. This sample was included in a study of CD8 T cells in Susac syndrome. The CD8+ and CD4+ T cells were negatively isolated, with the TEMRA cells enriched by FACS. In germline, CDR1 is SQVTM, CDR2 ANQGSEA. The CDR3 contains 14 residues. Random hexamers served to reverse transcribe roughly 0.45 to 1 ug RNA. TCRdb re-analysed the immunoSEQ multiplex PCR reads in MiXCR, keeping a single row per CDR3 protein. This table has under 200,000 distinct CDR3 sequences, around 96% appearing once. Sequences were obtained from CD4+ T cells from PBMCs. This chain uses TRBV29-1 with TRBJ1-4; D unresolved. The TCR was taken from a human donor with Susac syndrome. The DNA for the CDR3 is TGCAGTGCCCTTAGAGGACTCGGGAATGAAAAACTGTTTTTT. Protein sequence: CSALRGLGNEKLFF.